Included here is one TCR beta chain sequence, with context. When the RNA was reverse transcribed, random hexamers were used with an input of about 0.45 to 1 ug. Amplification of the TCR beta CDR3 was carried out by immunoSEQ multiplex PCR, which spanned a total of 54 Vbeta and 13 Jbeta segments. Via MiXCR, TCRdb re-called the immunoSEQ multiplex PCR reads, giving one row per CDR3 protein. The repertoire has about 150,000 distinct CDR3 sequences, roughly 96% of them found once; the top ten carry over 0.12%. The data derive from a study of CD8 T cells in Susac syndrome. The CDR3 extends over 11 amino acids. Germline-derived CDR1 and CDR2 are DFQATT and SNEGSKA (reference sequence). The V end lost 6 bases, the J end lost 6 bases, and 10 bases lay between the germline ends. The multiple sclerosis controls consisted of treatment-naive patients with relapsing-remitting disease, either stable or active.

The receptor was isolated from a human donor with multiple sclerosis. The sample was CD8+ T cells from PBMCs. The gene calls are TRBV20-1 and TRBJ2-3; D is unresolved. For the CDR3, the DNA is TGCAGTGCCACTGACGGGGATACGCAGTATTTT. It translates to CSATDGDTQYF.